Presented here are 10 T cell receptor beta chains from one specimen sequenced in a study of T cells in Graves' hyperthyroidism and ophthalmopathy. Using RNA transcripts as the source, TCR beta CDR3 regions were amplified. Primed by the HTBI set, a first-round RT-PCR was run on the TCR CDR3. Each CDR3 protein gets one entry after TCRdb re-called the multiplex PCR reads with MiXCR. In the table there are fewer than 450,000 distinct CDR3 sequences, 15% of which are singletons. The sequencing input was blood. The receptor set was obtained from a woman aged 60 to 75 with Graves' ophthalmopathy.

At least ten counts were recorded for this clonotype. The V gene is TRBV4-1, the J gene TRBJ2-5, with 9 bases aligning to TRBD2. Germline lookup yields CDR1 MGHRA and CDR2 YSYEKL. The CDR3 totals 15 residues. V shed 4 bases, J shed 5 bases, and the junction held 8 bases outside the gene matches. This CDR3 reads CASSRLAGLRETQYF. In nucleotides, the CDR3 is TGCGCCAGCAGCCGGCTAGCGGGATTAAGGGAGACCCAGTACTTC.

This clonotype was counted between two and nine times. The chain couples TRBV7-8 to TRBJ2-4; D is unresolved. The CDR3 covers 16 residues. Trimming took off 5 bases at V and 1 base at J, with 15 bases between the two ends. Per the germline V gene, CDR1 is SGHVS and CDR2 is FQNEAQ. The CDR3 reads CASSDNSLLAKNIQYF. The DNA for the CDR3 is TGTGCCAGCAGCGACAACAGCTTGCTGGCCAAAAACATTCAGTACTTC. Combining the CDR3 with reference TRBV7-8 and TRBJ2-4 gives the whole variable domain GAGVSQSPRYKVAKRGQDVALRCDPISGHVSLFWYQQALGQGPEFLTYFQNEAQLDKSGLPSDRFFAERPEGSVSTLKIQRTQQEDSAVYLCASSDNSLLAKNIQYFGAGTRLSVL.

The chain couples TRBV4-1 to TRBJ2-7, with D tentatively TRBD1 (5 bases). This CDR3 is 15 amino acids long. CDR1 and CDR2 (germline): MGHRA, YSYEKL. Trimming shortened V by 1 base and J by 7 bases, and 17 bases separated the two germline ends. CDR3 coding DNA: TGCGCCAGCAGCCAAGGACAGAGAGTGCCTGGGGAGCAGTACTTC. Amino acids: CASSQGQRVPGEQYF.

The chain uses TRBV5-4 and TRBJ1-5, with 7 bases matching TRBD1. V shed 4 bases and J 5 bases; nucleotides not matched to a gene: 3. Germline V gene sequence: CDR1 SGHNT, CDR2 YYREEE (reference sequence). This CDR3 is built from 13 residues. The CDR3 sequence is CASSGQGDQPQHF. CDR3 nucleotide sequence: TGTGCCAGCAGCGGTCAGGGGGATCAGCCCCAGCATTTT.

In this sample, this clonotype turned up a few times. The chain is built from TRBV6-1 and TRBJ2-2, with D uncertain. The CDR3 sequence is 12 residues long. V shed 5 bases and J shed 8 bases, with 9 bases lying between them. Germline-derived CDR1 and CDR2 are MNHNS and SASEGT. The DNA for the CDR3 is TGTGCCAGCAGTCCCGCAGTAGGGGAGCTGTTTTTT. This gives the protein CASSPAVGELFF.

This clonotype occurred many times. V and J are TRBV30 and TRBJ2-1, with 14 bases aligning to TRBD2. Germline V gene data show CDR1 as GTSNPN and CDR2 as SVGIG (reference sequence). V gave up 1 base and J gave up 9 bases; unmatched junction bases: 8. The CDR3 loop spans 16 amino acids. The CDR3 here is CAWSARGLAGGSEQFF. Written as DNA, the CDR3 is TGTGCCTGGAGTGCCCGCGGACTAGCGGGAGGAAGTGAGCAGTTCTTC.

Only a few counts were recorded for this clonotype. CDR3 nucleotides: TGCGCCAGCAGCTTTGGCCTCCCCGGCCCAACTAATGAAAAACTGTTTTTT. Protein sequence: CASSFGLPGPTNEKLFF. V gene TRBV5-1 combines with J gene TRBJ1-4; D uncertain. V was clipped by 2 bases and J by 0 bases, with 14 bases between them. Germline CDR1 is SGHRS and CDR2 is YFSETQ. This CDR3 spans 17 amino acids.

V and J are TRBV19 and TRBJ2-5, with 9 positions matching TRBD2. V shed 4 bases, J shed 4 bases, and the junction held 1 base outside the gene matches. The CDR3 has 13 amino acids. The germline CDR1 and CDR2 sequences are LNHDA and SQIVND (reference sequence). CDR3 nucleotides: TGTGCCAGTAGTACTAGCGGGACAGAGACCCAGTACTTC. It yields the protein CASSTSGTETQYF.

This chain links TRBV3-1 with TRBJ2-7, with 9 bases matching TRBD1. The CDR3 sequence is 15 residues long. Germline V gene data show CDR1 as LGHDT and CDR2 as YNNKEL (reference sequence). Trimming took 4 bases from V and 2 from J; bases not matched to a gene: 6. Written as DNA, the CDR3 is TGTGCCAGCAGCCCGGGACAGGGTATCCCCTACGAGCAGTACTTC. Translation gives CASSPGQGIPYEQYF.

This clonotype appeared a few times. The chain recombines TRBV12-3 or TRBV12-4 with TRBJ1-2; TRBD1 agrees at 9 bases. The CDR3 is 14 residues long. The V gene end was trimmed by 3 bases and the J gene end by 8 bases; junction bases not matched to a gene: 7. CDR3: CASSFGTGPGGYTF. CDR3 in DNA: TGTGCCAGCAGTTTCGGGACAGGGCCCGGGGGCTACACCTTC.